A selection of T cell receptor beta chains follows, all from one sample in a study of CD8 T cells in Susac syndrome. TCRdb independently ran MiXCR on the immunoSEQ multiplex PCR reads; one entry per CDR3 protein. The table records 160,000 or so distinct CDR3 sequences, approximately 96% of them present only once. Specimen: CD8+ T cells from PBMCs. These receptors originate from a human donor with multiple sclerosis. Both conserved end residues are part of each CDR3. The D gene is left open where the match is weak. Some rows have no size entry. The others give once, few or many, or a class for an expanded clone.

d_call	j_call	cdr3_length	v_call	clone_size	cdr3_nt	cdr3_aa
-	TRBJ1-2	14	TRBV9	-	TGTGCCAGCAGCGCGCGAACGGGCGACTATGGCTACACCTTC	CASSARTGDYGYTF
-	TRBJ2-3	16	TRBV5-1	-	TGCGCCAGCAGCCCGGGGCGGCTAGTTCTCACAGATACGCAGTATTTT	CASSPGRLVLTDTQYF
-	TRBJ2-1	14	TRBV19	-	TGTGCCAGTAGTAATGTCGGCAGCCACAATGAGCAGTTCTTC	CASSNVGSHNEQFF
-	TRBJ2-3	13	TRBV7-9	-	TGTGCCAGCAGCCCCGAAGGGACAGATACGCAGTATTTT	CASSPEGTDTQYF
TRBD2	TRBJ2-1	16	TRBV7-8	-	TGTGCCAGCAGCTTAGTACCTAGCGGGAGGGCCGAGGATCAGTTCTTC	CASSLVPSGRAEDQFF
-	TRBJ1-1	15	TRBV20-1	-	TGCAGTGCTAGAACTTCAGGATGGGTGAGTACTGAAGCTTTCTTT	CSARTSGWVSTEAFF
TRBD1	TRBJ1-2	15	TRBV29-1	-	TGCAGCGTAGCCACCGGGACAGAAGCTAACTATGGCTACACCTTC	CSVATGTEANYGYTF
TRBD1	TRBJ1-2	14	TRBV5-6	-	TGTGCCAGCAGCTGGGACAGGGCTAACTATGGCTACACCTTC	CASSWDRANYGYTF
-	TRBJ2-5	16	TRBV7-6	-	TGTGCCAGCAGCCCCTTCCTGAGGTCCACCCAAGAGACCCAGTACTTC	CASSPFLRSTQETQYF
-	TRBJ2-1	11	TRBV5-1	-	TGCGCCAGCAACTGGGGCAATGAGCAGTTCTTC	CASNWGNEQFF
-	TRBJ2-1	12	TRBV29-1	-	TGCAGCGTTGACGGCCCCTACAATGAGCAGTTCTTC	CSVDGPYNEQFF
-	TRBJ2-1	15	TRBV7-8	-	TGTGCCAGCAGCTTAGGAAAGAGAAACGGGGATGAGCAGTTCTTC	CASSLGKRNGDEQFF
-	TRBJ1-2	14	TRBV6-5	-	TGTGCCAGCAGTTACTCGATCAAAGGGGTAAAGAGGACCTTC	CASSYSIKGVKRTF
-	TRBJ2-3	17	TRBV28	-	TGTGCCAGCAGTTACCTACCGAGGAGAGACCCGACAGATACGCAGTATTTT	CASSYLPRRDPTDTQYF
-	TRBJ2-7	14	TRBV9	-	TGTGCCAGCAGCGTAGGGCAGGGATACTACGAGCAGTACTTC	CASSVGQGYYEQYF
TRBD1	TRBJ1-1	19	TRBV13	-	TGTGCCAGCAGCTTAGAGGTGGGACAGGGGGCGCCCTTGTGGACTGAAGCTTTCTTT	CASSLEVGQGAPLWTEAFF
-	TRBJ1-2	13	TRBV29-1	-	TGCAGCGTTCCAGGGGCCGCCGGCTATGGCTACACCTTC	CSVPGAAGYGYTF
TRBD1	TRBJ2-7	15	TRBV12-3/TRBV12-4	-	TGTGCCAGCAGTCAAAGCAGGGGGAGAGAATACGAGCAGTACTTC	CASSQSRGREYEQYF
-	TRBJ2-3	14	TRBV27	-	TGTGCCAGCGCGGGGACGAGGAGCACAGATACGCAGTATTTT	CASAGTRSTDTQYF
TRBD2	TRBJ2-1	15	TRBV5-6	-	TGTGCCAGCAGCTTGGGTCTAGCGGGAGAGAATGAGCAGTTCTTC	CASSLGLAGENEQFF
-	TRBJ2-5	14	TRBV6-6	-	TGTGCCAGCAGTTACTCGGCTAGTTTGAAGACCCAGTACTTC	CASSYSASLKTQYF
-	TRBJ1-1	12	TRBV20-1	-	TGCAGTGCTAGAGGGGGGGCAGCTGAAGCTTTCTTT	CSARGGAAEAFF
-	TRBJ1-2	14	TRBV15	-	TGTGCCACCAGCAGAGAACCCTCTAGTGGTGGCTACACCTTC	CATSREPSSGGYTF
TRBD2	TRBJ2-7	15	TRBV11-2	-	TGTGCCAGCAGCTCGGGACTAGCGGGAATCGACGAGCAGTACTTC	CASSSGLAGIDEQYF
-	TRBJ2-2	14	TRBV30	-	TGTGCCTGGAATCCAATATTGTACACCGGGGAGCTGTTTTTT	CAWNPILYTGELFF
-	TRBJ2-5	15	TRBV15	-	TGTGCCACCAGCAGAGAAGGCGGGGGCCCATCGACCCAGTACTTC	CATSREGGGPSTQYF
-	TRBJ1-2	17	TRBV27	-	TGTGCCAGCAGTTTATCGCCTGGGGGGACCGCCAACTATGGCTACACCTTC	CASSLSPGGTANYGYTF
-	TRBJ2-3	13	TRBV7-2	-	TGTGCCAGCAGCTTAGTGTTCACAGATACGCAGTATTTT	CASSLVFTDTQYF
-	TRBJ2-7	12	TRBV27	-	TGTGCCAGCCTCAGCCCGGGGAACGAGCAGTACTTC	CASLSPGNEQYF
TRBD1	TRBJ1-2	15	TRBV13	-	TGTGCCAGCAGCTTAGCGACAGGGGTGGTCTATGGCTACACCTTC	CASSLATGVVYGYTF
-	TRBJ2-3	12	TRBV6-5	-	TGTGCCAGCAGTGATCCGGGACTTACGCAGTATTTT	CASSDPGLTQYF
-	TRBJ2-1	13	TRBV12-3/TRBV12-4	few	TGTGCCAGCAGTTTACAGGAGTACAATGAGCAGTTCTTC	CASSLQEYNEQFF
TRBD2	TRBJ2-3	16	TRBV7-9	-	TGTGCCAGCAGCTCATCTAGCGGGGGCCCCACAGATACGCAGTATTTT	CASSSSSGGPTDTQYF
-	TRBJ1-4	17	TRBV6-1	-	TGTGCCAGCAGCCGGCGCGGGGGGATTGCAACTAATGAAAAACTGTTTTTT	CASSRRGGIATNEKLFF
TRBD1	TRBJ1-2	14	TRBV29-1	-	TGCAGCGTCGATACAGGGGACGTCGCCTATGGCTACACCTTC	CSVDTGDVAYGYTF
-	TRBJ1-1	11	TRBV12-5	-	TGTGCTAGTGGTTTGGCCCCCGCCCCAATCTTT	CASGLAPAPIF
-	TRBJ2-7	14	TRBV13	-	TGTGCCAGCAGCCACGGGGGGCGAACCACCGAGCAGTACTTC	CASSHGGRTTEQYF
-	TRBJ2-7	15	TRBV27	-	TGTGCCAGCAGTTTATACGGGGGAAGTATCTACGAGCAGTACTTC	CASSLYGGSIYEQYF
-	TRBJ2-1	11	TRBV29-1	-	TGCAGCGTTGCGGAGTACAATGAGCAGTTCTTC	CSVAEYNEQFF
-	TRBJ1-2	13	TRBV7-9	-	TGTGCCAGCAGCTTGGGGGGCTCCTATGGCTACACCTTC	CASSLGGSYGYTF
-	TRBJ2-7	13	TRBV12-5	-	TGTGCTAGCAGGGGTCAGTCCTCCTACGAGCAGTACTTC	CASRGQSSYEQYF
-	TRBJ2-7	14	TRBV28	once	TGTGCCAGCAGCAACAGGGAGTATCTCTACGAGCAGTACTTC	CASSNREYLYEQYF
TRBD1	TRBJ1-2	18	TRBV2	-	TGTGCCAGTGGGCCGTCTAATGGTCTGACAGGGATTGCCTATGGCTACACCTTC	CASGPSNGLTGIAYGYTF
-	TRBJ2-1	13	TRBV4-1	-	TGCGCCAGCAGCCAAGGCAGTTTGGATGAGCAGTTCTTC	CASSQGSLDEQFF
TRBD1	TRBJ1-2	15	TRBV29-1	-	TGCAGCGTTACCGATAGGGGACAGGGATCTTATGGCTACACCTTC	CSVTDRGQGSYGYTF
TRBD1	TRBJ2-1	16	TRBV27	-	TGTGCCAGCAGTTCACTCCCGGGACAGAGGCACAATGAGCAGTTCTTC	CASSSLPGQRHNEQFF
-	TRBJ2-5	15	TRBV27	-	TGTGCCAGCAGTTTATGGATGGGGGAGGCGGAGACCCAGTACTTC	CASSLWMGEAETQYF
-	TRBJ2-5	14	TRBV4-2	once	TGTGCCAGCAGCCAAGTAGGACAACAAGAGACCCAGTACTTC	CASSQVGQQETQYF
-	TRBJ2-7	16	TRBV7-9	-	TGTGCCAGCAGCTCATCCGTAGAGCACAGACCCTACGAGCAGTACTTC	CASSSSVEHRPYEQYF
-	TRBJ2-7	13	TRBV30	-	TGTGCCTGGAGTCCCGGCCCGACGGGTGAGCAGTACTTC	CAWSPGPTGEQYF
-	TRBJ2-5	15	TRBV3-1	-	TGTGCCAGCAGCCAAGAAACCCTACTTCAAGAGACCCAGTACTTC	CASSQETLLQETQYF
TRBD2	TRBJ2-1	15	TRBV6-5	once	TGTGCCAGCAGCCCCGGAGCGGGAATTCTTAATGAGCAGTTCTTC	CASSPGAGILNEQFF
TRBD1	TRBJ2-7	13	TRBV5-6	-	TGTGCCAGCAGCTTCCAGGGGGTGATCGAGCAGTACTTC	CASSFQGVIEQYF
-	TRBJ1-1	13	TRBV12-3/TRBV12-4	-	TGTGCCAGCAGTTTACGAGGAGGTGACGAAGCTTTCTTT	CASSLRGGDEAFF
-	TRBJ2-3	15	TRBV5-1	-	TGCGCCAGCAGCTTGACGCCAGGGGGCACAGATACGCAGTATTTT	CASSLTPGGTDTQYF
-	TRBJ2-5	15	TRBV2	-	TGTGCCAGCAGTGTAGGGCAAGGAACGAGGGAGACCCAGTACTTC	CASSVGQGTRETQYF
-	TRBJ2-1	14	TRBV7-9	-	TGTGCCAGCAGCCGGACAGAAGCCTACAATGAGCAGTTCTTC	CASSRTEAYNEQFF
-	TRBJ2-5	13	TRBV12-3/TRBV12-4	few	TGTGCCAGCAGTTTTGCCAGACAAGAGACCCAGTACTTC	CASSFARQETQYF
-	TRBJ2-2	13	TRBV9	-	TGTGCCAGCAGCGTGGGACCTCCCGGGGAGCTGTTTTTT	CASSVGPPGELFF